Shown below are 2 T cell receptor beta chains from a single sample sequenced in a study of cytomegalovirus exposure and HLA in healthy donors. Here immunoSEQ multiplex PCR was the method, and the copy in TCRdb shows in-frame clones only, minus some. This table holds around 150,000 clones, approximately 91% found once. The sequencing input was PBMCs. Receptors were obtained from a man between 18 and 35 years old in good health and CMV-seronegative.

V and J are TRBV7-2 and TRBJ2-6; a possible D gene is TRBD1 (5 bases). V was cut by 5 bases and J by 1 base, with 9 bases left in between. The CDR3 length is 15 residues. Germline V gene lookup returns CDR1 SGHTA and CDR2 FQGNSA. CDR3 sequence reads: CASSRYRSGANVLTF. Written as DNA, the CDR3 is TGTGCCAGCAGCCGCTACAGGTCTGGGGCCAACGTCCTGACTTTC.

The rearrangement uses TRBV9 and TRBJ2-5; maybe TRBD1 (6 bases). V lost 4 bases to trimming and J lost 3 bases, with 13 bases between them. The CDR3 length is 14 residues. The V gene's germline CDR1 is SGDLS and CDR2 YYNGEE. CDR3 protein: CASSPRTAEETQYF. The CDR3 nucleotides read TGTGCCAGCAGCCCCCGGACAGCGGAAGAGACCCAGTACTTC.